This T cell receptor beta chain was captured in a study of OX40 agonist ivuxolimab in advanced cancers. The assay was immunoSEQ multiplex PCR, and TCRdb's table has in-frame clones only and misses some. Here the sample spans around 140,000 clones, about 93% being singletons. This CDR3 contains 15 residues. CDR1 SGHRS and CDR2 YFSETQ come from the germline V gene. Losses at the gene ends were 4 bases for V and 4 bases for J; bases not matched to a gene: 8. Comment on this clone: The identical CDR3 is also encoded by other nucleotide sequences in the sample.

Sequencing was performed on CD4+ or CD8+ T cells sorted from blood, taken in a trial of the OX40 agonist ivuxolimab. This TCR was recovered from an adult with an advanced solid tumor such as melanoma, head and neck, liver or kidney cancer. This chain joins TRBV5-1 and TRBJ2-1; 7 bases fit TRBD2. In nucleotides, the CDR3 is TGCGCCAGCAGCACAAGACTAGCAGGGTACAATGAGCAGTTCTTC. Protein product: CASSTRLAGYNEQFF. Full variable domain (outside the CDR3, taken from reference TRBV5-1 and TRBJ2-1): KAGVTQTPRYLIKTRGQQVTLSCSPISGHRSVSWYQQTPGQGLQFLFEYFSETQRNKGNFPGRFSGRQFSNSRSEMNVSTLELGDSALYLCASSTRLAGYNEQFFGPGTRLTVL.